Listed here are 13 T cell receptor beta chains from one sample, sequenced in a study of vaccination and CD4 T cells after COVID-19. Treatment denoted: approximately nine-day PBMC culture with coronavirus spike peptide pools or control peptides (ViraFEST assay). These TCRs' antigens remain unknown. With the Oncomine TCR Beta short-read assay, DNA from cultured CD4+ T cells was sequenced. MiXCR, run by TCRdb on the PCR reads, gives a single entry per CDR3 protein. Here the sample spans roughly 7,000 distinct CDR3 sequences, 74% being singletons. The sample was CD4+ T cells from blood, cultured in vitro. The receptors come from a human donor who had recovered from COVID-19.

CDR3 sequence: CASSLDGGNYGYTF. As DNA, the CDR3 is TGTGCCAGCAGCCTCGACGGGGGGAACTATGGCTACACCTTC. The chain uses TRBV6-1 and TRBJ1-2; TRBD1 might be the D (5 bases). Germline V gene sequence: CDR1 MNHNS, CDR2 SASEGT. V shed 6 bases and J shed 2 bases, with 13 bases lying between them. The CDR3 has 14 residues.

The chain combines TRBV20-1 with TRBJ2-7; weak D call: TRBD1 (5 bases). The CDR3 extends over 13 amino acids. The V end was cut by 3 bases, the J end by 3 bases, with 12 bases between. Germline-derived CDR1 and CDR2 are DFQATT and SNEGSKA (reference sequence). As DNA, the CDR3 is TGCAGTGCTAGTAGGGCCAGGGACTACGAGCAGTACTTC. Its protein is CSASRARDYEQYF.

V usage is TRBV4-1 and J usage is TRBJ1-6; TRBD1 agrees at 8 bases. This CDR3 region has 13 residues. The J segment lost 8 bases and the V segment lost 8 bases, leaving 5 bases of the junction unmatched. The V gene's germline CDR1 is MGHRA and CDR2 YSYEKL. The CDR3 region is CASGTGWDSPLHF. CDR3 in DNA: TGCGCCAGCGGGACAGGCTGGGATTCACCCCTCCACTTT.

The chain links TRBV20-1 to TRBJ2-7; TRBD2 aligns across 14 bases. The V gene end was trimmed by 2 bases and the J gene end by 3 bases; junction bases not matched to a gene: 3. In germline, CDR1 is DFQATT, CDR2 SNEGSKA (reference sequence). The CDR3 has 15 residues. The CDR3 sequence: CSARPGTSGSYEQYF. DNA of the CDR3: TGCAGTGCTAGACCAGGGACTAGCGGGAGCTACGAGCAGTACTTC.

The chain is built from TRBV27 and TRBJ2-2; 8 nucleotides align to TRBD1. V lost 6 bases and J lost 1; bases outside the gene matches: 4. The CDR3 extends over 15 amino acids. Germline-derived CDR1 and CDR2 are MNHEY and SMNVEV (reference sequence). The CDR3 DNA is TGTGCCAGCAGCGACGGGACAGGGAACACCGGGGAGCTGTTTTTT. As protein: CASSDGTGNTGELFF.

V and J are TRBV6-4 and TRBJ1-2, with TRBD1 as a possible D gene (6 bases). CDR1 is MRHNA and CDR2 is SNTAGT in the germline V gene. V was cut by 8 bases and J by 8 bases, with 18 bases left in between. The CDR3 is 13 residues long. The CDR3 DNA follows: TGTGCCAGCGCGCAGGAGGTCGGGGGCGGCTACACCTTC. It encodes CASAQEVGGGYTF.

On this clonotype itself: One end of the junction is discordant with germline, which a read error may explain. J is TRBJ2-1 and V is TRBV5-4; 10 bases fit TRBD2. CDR3 length equals 16 residues. Looked up from germline, CDR1 is SGHNT and CDR2 is YYREEE (reference sequence). The CDR3 DNA reads as TGCGCCAGCAGCCAACTCGGAGCGGGGGGGTACAATGAGCAGTTCTTC. This encodes CASSQLGAGGYNEQFF.

The chain employs TRBV30 and TRBJ1-2, with 7 bases matching TRBD1. The CDR3 is made up of 15 amino acids. Germline CDR1 is GTSNPN and CDR2 is SVGIG (reference sequence). V lost 3 bases and J lost 1; bases outside the gene matches: 8. DNA of the CDR3: TGTGCCTGGAGAGTAGGGGGGACAGTTAACTATGGCTACACCTTC. Protein product: CAWRVGGTVNYGYTF.

V gene TRBV24-1 combines with J gene TRBJ1-5; TRBD1 agrees at 7 bases. The germline V gene has CDR1 KGHDR and CDR2 SFDVKD. The V segment lost 7 bases and the J segment 7 bases; nucleotides outside the gene matches: 6. The CDR3 is 13 amino acids. The CDR3 sequence: CATSQGEKQPQHF. As DNA, the CDR3 is TGTGCCACCAGCCAGGGGGAGAAACAGCCCCAGCATTTT.

The chain has TRBV20-1 and TRBJ2-1; D possibly matches TRBD1 or TRBD2 (6 bases each). Germline CDR1 and CDR2: DFQATT and SNEGSKA (reference sequence). The CDR3 covers 14 residues. V was pared by 4 bases and J by 9 bases, with 19 bases between. The CDR3, as DNA: TGCAGTGCTAAGGTGGGCGGGACAAATGGTGAGCAGTTCTTC. This gives the protein CSAKVGGTNGEQFF.

This chain joins TRBV7-2 and TRBJ1-2; D is undetermined. CDR3 size: 13 residues. The V gene's germline CDR1 is SGHTA and CDR2 FQGNSA. V was trimmed by 4 bases and J by 2 bases, leaving 8 bases between them. For the CDR3, the DNA is TGTGCCAGCAGCTCCCCCCTGAACTATGGCTACACCTTC. Its translation is CASSSPLNYGYTF.

In this sample, this clonotype turned up once. Germline and junction disagree at one end, which may indicate a read error. The chain employs TRBV5-4 and TRBJ1-5; D gene uncertain. Germline V gene sequence: CDR1 SGHNT, CDR2 YYREEE (reference sequence). This CDR3 has 15 amino acids. The CDR3 sequence is CASSLGADSDQPQHF. In nucleotides, the CDR3 is TGTGCCAGCAGCTTGGGGGCGGATAGCGATCAGCCCCAGCATTTT.

This clonotype is judged medium-sized (0.01 to 0.1%). V and J are TRBV18 and TRBJ2-1; the D gene is possibly TRBD2 (5 bases). CDR1 is KGHSH, CDR2 LQKENI, per germline. The CDR3 length is 12 residues. Trimming removed 3 bases at V and 12 bases at J, with 12 bases between. The CDR3 sequence: CASSPKGDGQFF. CDR3 bases: TGTGCCAGCTCACCTAAGGGAGATGGGCAGTTCTTC.